These 27 T cell receptor beta chains were all obtained from the same sample, sequenced in a study of human T cells and chemical hapten exposure. Each CDR3 protein is one row after TCRdb ran MiXCR on the RACE reads. The data contain roughly 100,000 distinct CDR3 sequences, 34% of them seen just once; the ten biggest clones take up approximately 3%. Specified time point: patch test 3, about 24 weeks after DPC sensitization. Noted treatment: therapeutic diphenylcyclopropenone sensitization with weekly scalp DPC. Sequenced here: whole blood, sampled in connection with sensitization to the hapten diphenylcyclopropenone (DPC). The source of these receptors is a man between 35 and 55 years old with alopecia areata. Some clones in this sample may be carry-over from other donors' samples.

The chain carries TRBV6-5 and TRBJ2-1; 12 positions agree with TRBD2. The CDR3 consists of 16 residues. Germline CDR1 is MNHEY and CDR2 is SVGAGI. Unmatched junction bases numbered 9, after V lost 5 bases and J lost 7 bases. The CDR3 coding sequence is TGTGCCAGCAGTCCCCAGACTAGCGGGAGTTGGAATGAGCAGTTCTTC. This gives the protein CASSPQTSGSWNEQFF.

The sample holds a few counts of this clonotype. J is TRBJ2-1 and V is TRBV20-1; D is undetermined. Germline V CDR1 and CDR2: DFQATT, SNEGSKA (reference sequence). Trimming left V 1 base short and J 5 bases short, with 3 bases between. This CDR3 contains 11 residues. Here the CDR3 reads CSARVHNEQFF. In DNA form, the CDR3 reads TGCAGTGCTAGAGTGCACAATGAGCAGTTCTTC.

This clonotype came up many times. This chain joins TRBV20-1 and TRBJ2-1; the match to TRBD2 covers 8 bases. The ends lost 3 bases at V and 2 bases at J; junction bases unmatched: 6. Per germline, CDR1 DFQATT and CDR2 SNEGSKA (reference sequence). The CDR3 has 15 residues. As DNA, the CDR3 is TGCAGTGCTAGGTCCAATAGCGGGGCCTACAATGAGCAGTTCTTC. Its translation: CSARSNSGAYNEQFF.

This clonotype was counted at least ten times. The V and J genes are TRBV29-1 and TRBJ2-1; D may be TRBD2 (6 bases). The CDR3 spans 15 residues. Germline CDR1 reads SQVTM; CDR2 reads ANQGSEA. Trimming stripped 0 bases from V and 9 bases from J, with 18 bases between. The CDR3 sequence: CSVEDDGGYASEQFF. Here the CDR3 DNA reads TGCAGCGTTGAAGATGACGGGGGATATGCAAGTGAGCAGTTCTTC.

The chain joins TRBV12-5 to TRBJ2-5, with 9 bases fitting TRBD2. The junction had 0 bases not matched to a gene; V was cut back by 1 base and J by 3 bases. CDR1 and CDR2 from the germline V gene are LGHNT and FRNRAP. CDR3 length: 14 residues. CDR3 sequence: CASGLGLAEETQYF. In nucleotides, the CDR3 is TGTGCTAGTGGTTTGGGACTAGCGGAAGAGACCCAGTACTTC.

The V call is TRBV5-6, the J call TRBJ1-6; no definite D call. The V gene's germline CDR1 is SGHDT and CDR2 YYEEEE. V was shortened by 0 bases and J by 18 bases, with 13 bases between the two germline ends. The CDR3 loop spans 12 amino acids. This CDR3 is CASSLDNQNPHF. The CDR3 DNA reads as TGTGCCAGCAGCTTGGACAATCAGAACCCCCACTTT.

The V call is TRBV11-2, the J call TRBJ2-1; no clear D. The CDR3 extends over 16 amino acids. Germline V gene sequence: CDR1 SGHAT, CDR2 FQNNGV. The V gene lost 4 bases and the J gene lost 4 bases, with 17 bases spanning the gap. The CDR3 DNA sequence: TGTGCCAGCAGCTCAACTCGTACCTGGGGTTACAATGAGCAGTTCTTC. Translated: CASSSTRTWGYNEQFF.

V and J are TRBV6-2 or TRBV6-3 and TRBJ2-3, with 8 bases lining up with TRBD1. Germline V gene sequence: CDR1 MNHEY, CDR2 SVGEGT. The V and J ends lost 4 bases and 2 bases, in that order; junction bases with no gene match: 8. This CDR3 comprises 16 residues. CDR3 residues: CASSFSRGLNTDTQYF. For the CDR3, the DNA is TGTGCCAGCAGTTTTTCCAGGGGGCTGAACACAGATACGCAGTATTTT.

The chain is built from TRBV5-4 and TRBJ2-2; D gene ambiguous. In germline, CDR1 is SGHNT, CDR2 YYREEE (reference sequence). The V gene lost 3 bases and the J gene lost 4 bases, with 10 bases spanning the gap. The CDR3 runs 14 residues. For the CDR3, the DNA is TGTGCCAGCAGCTCCCAGACCCCCACCGGGGAGCTGTTTTTT. Protein product: CASSSQTPTGELFF.

This chain links TRBV6-1 with TRBJ2-1; 7 bases map to TRBD1. The CDR3 totals 19 residues. The junction had 16 bases not matched to a gene; V was cut back by 2 bases and J by 3 bases. Germline V gene data show CDR1 as MNHNS and CDR2 as SASEGT. The CDR3 coding sequence is TGTGCCAGCAGTGAAATAACTAGAGGTAGGGGGCACAGCTACAATGAGCAGTTCTTC. Protein: CASSEITRGRGHSYNEQFF.

The V and J genes are TRBV2 and TRBJ2-1, with a weak D call TRBD1 (5 bases). Per germline, CDR1 SNHLY and CDR2 FYNNEI. The V end was cut by 8 bases, the J end by 6 bases, with 17 bases between. The CDR3 has 14 amino acids. In DNA, the CDR3 is TGTGCCAGCGAACGGCCAGGGCTTGGCAATGAGCAGTTCTTC. It specifies CASERPGLGNEQFF.

This clonotype was observed a handful of times. The gene calls are TRBV3-1 and TRBJ1-1; possible D gene TRBD1, 6 bases. The V gene lost 5 bases and the J gene lost 2 bases, with 9 bases spanning the gap. CDR1 and CDR2 from the germline V gene are LGHDT and YNNKEL (reference sequence). The CDR3 has 13 amino acids. The CDR3 sequence: CASSKQGNTEAFF. CDR3 in DNA: TGTGCCAGCAGCAAACAGGGAAACACTGAAGCTTTCTTT.

This clonotype was counted a single time. The chain joins TRBV7-2 to TRBJ2-2; D is unresolved. The CDR3 contains 14 residues. Germline V lookup: CDR1 SGHTA, CDR2 FQGNSA. The V gene lost 5 bases and the J gene lost 4 bases, with 11 bases spanning the gap. CDR3: CASSQTRPTGELFF. As DNA, the CDR3 is TGTGCCAGCAGCCAGACTCGGCCCACCGGGGAGCTGTTTTTT.

The chain combines TRBV27 with TRBJ2-7, with TRBD1 matching over 8 bases. The CDR3 consists of 12 residues. Germline CDR1 MNHEY, CDR2 SMNVEV (reference sequence). The junction had 7 bases not matched to a gene; V was cut back by 7 bases and J by 8 bases. CDR3 DNA: TGTGCCAGCACCGGACAGGGACCTAAGCAGTACGTC. Its translation is CASTGQGPKQYV.

The chain has TRBV2 and TRBJ2-7; D perhaps matches TRBD1 (6 bases). The V and J ends lost 0 bases and 5 bases respectively, with 11 bases between them. The CDR3 is made up of 14 amino acids. CDR1 SNHLY and CDR2 FYNNEI come from the germline V gene. DNA of the CDR3: TGTGCCAGCAGTGAAGCTGGTCAGGGGAACGAGCAGTACGTC. Encoded protein: CASSEAGQGNEQYV.

The rearrangement uses TRBV30 and TRBJ1-4; D is unclear. Trimming stripped 0 bases from V and 0 bases from J, with 2 bases between. Germline V gene lookup returns CDR1 GTSNPN and CDR2 SVGIG (reference sequence). CDR3 length: 13 amino acids. The CDR3 DNA is TGTGCCTGGAGTGTATCAACTAATGAAAAACTGTTTTTT. This codes for CAWSVSTNEKLFF.

This clonotype appeared a single time. The V call is TRBV18, the J call TRBJ1-1; D gene uncertain. Trimming removed 6 bases from V and 5 bases from J, with 16 bases in between. The CDR3 is 14 residues long. Germline V gives CDR1 KGHSH, CDR2 LQKENI. CDR3 residues: CASSLISETTEAFF. The CDR3, as DNA: TGTGCCAGCTCCCTCATCAGTGAAACAACTGAAGCTTTCTTT.

The table lists this clonotype with a few counts. This rearrangement joins TRBV6-2 or TRBV6-3 to TRBJ2-7, with a tentative D call TRBD2 (5 bases). The CDR3 length is 15 residues. V was trimmed by 0 bases and J by 4 bases, leaving 13 bases between them. Germline CDR1 is MNHEY and CDR2 is SVGEGT. CDR3 region: CASSYSSAGLYEQYF. The CDR3 DNA reads as TGTGCCAGCAGTTACTCATCGGCGGGTCTTTACGAGCAGTACTTC.

The chain uses TRBV5-4 and TRBJ2-7; D may match TRBD1 or TRBD2 (5 bases each). Germline V gene lookup returns CDR1 SGHNT and CDR2 YYREEE (reference sequence). V shed 4 bases and J shed 5 bases, with 13 bases lying between them. CDR3 size: 13 residues. The CDR3 sequence: CASSLVGDDEQYF. DNA of the CDR3: TGTGCCAGCAGCCTGGTGGGGGACGACGAGCAGTACTTC.

The V call is TRBV6-6, the J call TRBJ2-4; tentative D call: TRBD1 (6 bases). V gave up 0 bases and J gave up 8 bases, with 14 bases separating them. The V gene's germline CDR1 is MNHNY and CDR2 SVGAGI (reference sequence). The CDR3 runs 15 residues. The CDR3 DNA reads TGTGCCAGCAGTTACTCGAAAGGGGGTCTGGACATTCAGTACTTC. Its protein is CASSYSKGGLDIQYF.

The chain recombines TRBV6-2 or TRBV6-3 with TRBJ2-7, with D perhaps TRBD2 (6 bases). V lost 2 bases, J lost 0 bases, and 11 bases lay in between. Germline V CDR1 and CDR2: MNHEY, SVGEGT. The CDR3 is 15 amino acids. CDR3 region: CASSYGRPPSYEQYV. CDR3 sequence (DNA): TGTGCCAGCAGTTACGGGAGGCCACCCTCCTACGAGCAGTACGTC.

The chain recombines TRBV3-1 with TRBJ2-7; D not certain. This CDR3 comprises 12 residues. V was cut by 4 bases and J by 3 bases, with 7 bases left in between. Germline-derived CDR1 and CDR2 are LGHDT and YNNKEL (reference sequence). CDR3 in DNA: TGTGCCAGCAGCCGCCTAGTCTACGAGCAGTACTTC. It yields the protein CASSRLVYEQYF.

This clonotype was seen a handful of times. This sequence joins TRBV29-1 and TRBJ2-6; a weak D match, TRBD1 (5 bases). The CDR3 has 14 residues. Germline CDR1 SQVTM, CDR2 ANQGSEA. Between the trimmed V and J ends, which lost 7 bases and 0 bases, there was a span of 10 bases. CDR3 amino acids: CSAGQNSGANVLTF. CDR3 coding DNA: TGCAGCGCTGGACAAAACTCTGGGGCCAACGTCCTGACTTTC.

There are a few counts of this clonotype. This chain links TRBV29-1 with TRBJ2-3, with 8 bases identical to TRBD1. V lost 1 base, J lost 5 bases, and 5 bases stayed unmatched. The germline V gene has CDR1 SQVTM and CDR2 ANQGSEA. CDR3 length equals 14 residues. In nucleotides, the CDR3 is TGCAGCGTTGAAGGCAGGGGGCATATAGATACGCAGTATTTT. Translating gives CSVEGRGHIDTQYF.

On this clonotype: One end of the junction fails to match germline, which may point to a read error. The CDR3 sequence: CAIRESYGGTGGTEAFF. CDR3 coding DNA: TGTGCCATCAGGGAGTCCTACGGGGGGACAGGGGGGACTGAAGCTTTCTTT. This rearrangement joins TRBV10-3 to TRBJ1-1; 11 positions match TRBD1. This CDR3 contains 17 residues. The germline V gene has CDR1 ENHRY and CDR2 SYGVKD.

The genes are TRBV7-9 and TRBJ2-1; a weak D match, TRBD1 (7 bases). Looked up from germline, CDR1 is SEHNR and CDR2 is FQNEAQ (reference sequence). With 10 bases removed from V and 7 bases from J, the gap between germline ends came to 17 bases. The CDR3 is 13 residues long. CDR3 protein: CANSGGKMNEQFF. CDR3 nucleotide sequence: TGTGCCAACTCAGGGGGGAAAATGAATGAGCAGTTCTTC.

In this sample, this clonotype turned up a few times. V and J are TRBV12-3 or TRBV12-4 and TRBJ2-1; TRBD1 is a possible D gene (6 bases). V dropped 6 bases and J dropped 4 bases, with 16 bases sitting between them. This CDR3 contains 15 residues. Here the CDR3 DNA reads TGTGCCAGCAGACCACGAGGACAGTTTTACAATGAGCAGTTCTTC. This codes for CASRPRGQFYNEQFF.